This TCR beta chain was profiled in a study of CD4 and CD8 cells across lung adenocarcinoma regions. Donors had localized lung adenocarcinoma, a non-small cell lung cancer. The CDR3 is made up of 15 amino acids. Germline V gives CDR1 SGHVS, CDR2 FNYEAQ. Germline trimming cut 2 bases from V and 6 bases from J; bases unmatched to any gene: 7. TCRdb itself ran the PCR reads through MiXCR, one entry per CDR3 protein. The sample consists of about 19,000 distinct CDR3 sequences, 46% of them appearing once. The sample holds a few counts of this clonotype. V gene TRBV7-6 combines with J gene TRBJ2-1; the match to TRBD2 covers 7 bases. This TCR derives from a male donor with lung adenocarcinoma. The CD4 and CD8 labels of this study may be unreliable. Sample: CD4+ T cells from the margin of a lung tumor. Written as DNA, the CDR3 is TGTGCCAGCAGCTTAACGACTAGCTTCCTCAATGAGCAGTTCTTC. Protein sequence: CASSLTTSFLNEQFF.